The 6 T cell receptor beta chains reported below all come from one sample, sequenced in a study of T cells in Graves' hyperthyroidism and ophthalmopathy. TCR beta CDR3 region amplification was performed from RNA transcripts. The HTBI primer set served for first-round RT-PCR of the TCR CDR3. TCRdb independently ran MiXCR on the multiplex PCR reads; one entry per CDR3 protein. The sample includes approximately 410,000 distinct CDR3 sequences, approximately 15% of them seen just once. The sequencing input was blood. Source of these receptors: a man aged 18 to 29 with Graves' ophthalmopathy.

Many counts were recorded for this clonotype. The DNA of the CDR3 is TGTGCCAGTAGTACCTGGGACAGGACAGATACGCAGTATTTT. This translates into CASSTWDRTDTQYF. This chain connects TRBV19 to TRBJ2-3, with 8 bases that match TRBD1. Looked up from germline, CDR1 is LNHDA and CDR2 is SQIVND (reference sequence). The CDR3 is 14 amino acids. J was trimmed by 3 bases and V by 4 bases; bases with no gene match: 3.

This clonotype has a count of ten or more. This chain links TRBV7-9 with TRBJ2-2; 7 bases align to TRBD1. V shed 2 bases and J 4 bases; nucleotides not matched to a gene: 7. CDR3 length: 16 residues. From germline, CDR1 is SEHNR and CDR2 FQNEAQ (reference sequence). CDR3 DNA: TGTGCCAGCAGCTTACTAGGGGGCAAAATCACCGGGGAGCTGTTTTTT. Its translation: CASSLLGGKITGELFF.

At least ten counts were recorded for this clonotype. The rearrangement uses TRBV6-1 and TRBJ2-7; D remains unclear. Trimming shortened V by 2 bases and J by 2 bases, and 13 bases separated the two germline ends. The CDR3 covers 15 residues. CDR1 and CDR2 (germline): MNHNS, SASEGT. Written as DNA, the CDR3 is TGTGCCAGCAGTGAACGTCTCATTTCGGCCTACGAGCAGTACTTC. Its translation is CASSERLISAYEQYF.

The chain couples TRBV9 to TRBJ2-7; TRBD2 matches 11 bases. CDR1 is SGDLS and CDR2 is YYNGEE in the germline V gene. The CDR3 spans 17 residues. Losses at the gene ends were 3 bases for V and 4 bases for J; bases not matched to a gene: 12. For the CDR3, the DNA is TGTGCCAGCAGCGAACACCCCGGGACTAGCGGTGGTTACGAGCAGTACTTC. Translated, it gives CASSEHPGTSGGYEQYF.

This clonotype has a handful of counts. V and J are TRBV2 and TRBJ1-4, with 9 bases that match TRBD1. CDR1 SNHLY and CDR2 FYNNEI come from the germline V gene. Losses at the gene ends were 5 bases for V and 6 bases for J; bases not matched to a gene: 4. The CDR3 runs 14 residues. The CDR3 is CASSRDRVYEKLFF. In nucleotides, the CDR3 is TGTGCCAGCAGTAGGGACAGGGTGTATGAAAAACTGTTTTTT.

V usage is TRBV6-5 and J usage is TRBJ1-2; a weak D match, TRBD1 (6 bases). CDR1 is MNHEY and CDR2 is SVGAGI in the germline V gene. The CDR3 extends over 14 amino acids. V was cut by 6 bases and J by 2 bases, with 13 bases left in between. The CDR3 region is CASRLAQGNYGYTF. CDR3 DNA: TGTGCCAGCAGACTCGCACAGGGAAACTATGGCTACACCTTC.